Below, 13 T cell receptor beta chains from the same sample are listed, as sequenced in a study of Graves' ophthalmopathy and Graves' hyperthyroidism. The study amplified TCR beta CDR3 regions using RNA transcripts. RT-PCR with HTBI primers came first, then second-round multiplex PCR. MiXCR, run by TCRdb on the multiplex PCR reads, gives a single entry per CDR3 protein. The data show about 210,000 distinct CDR3 sequences, less than 30% seen once. The sequenced material came from peripheral blood. These receptor sequences come from a man aged 45-65 years with Graves' ophthalmopathy.

This clonotype was observed many times. The V and J genes are TRBV19 and TRBJ2-2; D call uncertain. The CDR3 has 14 residues. Germline CDR1 and CDR2: LNHDA and SQIVND (reference sequence). The V and J ends lost 6 bases and 3 bases respectively, with 11 bases between them. CDR3 residues: CASSKRMDTGELFF. The CDR3, as DNA: TGTGCCAGTAGCAAGAGGATGGACACCGGGGAGCTGTTTTTT.

This clonotype has at least ten counts. The rearrangement uses TRBV10-2 and TRBJ1-6, with D hard to call. Germline V gene sequence: CDR1 WSHSY, CDR2 SAAADI. CDR3 size: 12 residues. Between the trimmed V and J ends, which lost 4 bases and 17 bases, there was a span of 15 bases. This chain's CDR3 is CASSAGTLDVHF. The CDR3 bases are TGCGCCAGCAGTGCGGGCACTTTGGACGTCCACTTT.

The rearrangement joins TRBV20-1 to TRBJ1-1, with 7 bases that match TRBD1. CDR3 length: 12 amino acids. The germline V gene encodes CDR1 DFQATT and CDR2 SNEGSKA (reference sequence). Germline trimming cut 6 bases from V and 3 bases from J; bases unmatched to any gene: 4. The CDR3 is CSAPDRDTEAFF. As DNA, the CDR3 is TGCAGTGCCCCTGACAGGGACACTGAAGCTTTCTTT.

This clonotype occurred many times. The V gene is TRBV13, the J gene TRBJ1-2; no reliable D call. This CDR3 has 14 residues. V was pared by 3 bases and J by 11 bases, with 19 bases between. The germline V gene encodes CDR1 PRHDT and CDR2 FYEKMQ (reference sequence). Here the CDR3 reads CASSFSNGQASYTF. The CDR3 coding sequence is TGTGCCAGCAGCTTTAGTAATGGTCAGGCCTCTTACACCTTC.

Notes on this clonotype: The junction shows a germline mismatch at one end, possibly a read error. This chain uses TRBV7-2 with TRBJ2-7; 8 positions agree with TRBD1. CDR1 is SGHTA, CDR2 FQGNSA, per germline. CDR3 length equals 15 residues. The CDR3 coding sequence is TGTGCCAGCAGCTACACGGGACAGGCTTACTACGGGCAGTACTTC. Protein product: CASSYTGQAYYGQYF.

The CDR3 nucleotides are TGTGCCACCAGTGATGGGAGGCTAGGGGTGGAGACCCAGTACTTC. As protein: CATSDGRLGVETQYF. The chain is built from TRBV24-1 and TRBJ2-5, with D perhaps TRBD2 (6 bases). V gave up 3 bases and J gave up 5 bases, with 15 bases separating them. Germline-derived CDR1 and CDR2 are KGHDR and SFDVKD. The CDR3 spans 15 residues.

This clonotype was seen at least ten times. The chain has TRBV29-1 and TRBJ1-2, with 7 nucleotides matching TRBD1. The trim removed 3 bases at V and 5 bases at J, leaving 12 bases unmatched. This CDR3 contains 15 residues. Germline V gene data show CDR1 as SQVTM and CDR2 as ANQGSEA. CDR3 coding DNA: TGCAGCGTTGAGGGTGGAGGGGGCGCTTATTATGGCTACACCTTC. Its protein product is CSVEGGGGAYYGYTF.

The chain combines TRBV29-1 with TRBJ2-7, with D perhaps matching TRBD2 (6 bases). From germline, CDR1 is SQVTM and CDR2 ANQGSEA. Trimming removed 4 bases from V and 4 bases from J, with 14 bases in between. This CDR3 has 13 residues. The CDR3 sequence is CSVGGGAGYEQYF. CDR3 bases: TGCAGCGTTGGAGGAGGGGCGGGGTACGAGCAGTACTTC.

This clonotype came up many times. The genes are TRBV11-2 and TRBJ2-7; 7 bases are a match to TRBD1. Losses at the gene ends were 5 bases for V and 3 bases for J; bases not matched to a gene: 4. Germline-derived CDR1 and CDR2 are SGHAT and FQNNGV. The CDR3 length is 13 residues. The CDR3 bases are TGTGCCAGCAGCGTGGGACAGAGCTACGAGCAGTACTTC. Its translation is CASSVGQSYEQYF.

The rearrangement links TRBV15 to TRBJ2-7, with 10 bases identical to TRBD1. Germline assignment: CDR1 LNHNV and CDR2 YYDKDF (reference sequence). There are 14 residues in the CDR3. After removal of 4 bases from V and 3 bases from J, the junction contained 3 bases not matched to a gene. CDR3 sequence (DNA): TGTGCCACCAGCACGGACAGGGGGAACTACGAGCAGTACTTC. This codes for CATSTDRGNYEQYF.

This clonotype was observed many times. V usage is TRBV28 and J usage is TRBJ2-7, with a weak D call TRBD1 (7 bases). The CDR3 has 14 residues. Trimming stripped 3 bases from V and 4 bases from J, with 13 bases between. The germline CDR1 and CDR2 sequences are MDHEN and SYDVKM. The DNA for the CDR3 is TGTGCCAGCAGTTTGCGGGACAGCCTTTACGAGCAGTACTTC. This encodes CASSLRDSLYEQYF.

This clonotype was seen many times. The CDR3 loop reads CASSVRQGLDYEQYF. The CDR3 DNA sequence: TGTGCCAGCAGCGTCCGACAGGGTCTAGACTACGAGCAGTACTTC. The V call is TRBV9, the J call TRBJ2-7, with TRBD1 identical over 7 bases. This CDR3 has 15 residues. With V trimmed by 2 bases and J by 3 bases, 8 bases remained unmatched. CDR1 and CDR2 from the germline V gene are SGDLS and YYNGEE. Full variable domain (outside the CDR3, taken from reference TRBV9 and TRBJ2-7): DSGVTQTPKHLITATGQRVTLRCSPRSGDLSVYWYQQSLDQGLQFLIQYYNGEERAKGNILERFSAQQFPDLHSELNLSSLELGDSALYFCASSVRQGLDYEQYFGPGTRLTVT.

This clonotype was counted only a few times. The rearrangement links TRBV10-3 to TRBJ2-5; the D gene is possibly TRBD2 (7 bases). The CDR3 spans 13 residues. V was pared by 10 bases and J by 5 bases, with 17 bases between. Germline values: CDR1 ENHRY, CDR2 SYGVKD. The CDR3: CATGSQGGETQYF. CDR3 bases: TGTGCCACTGGCTCACAGGGAGGGGAGACCCAGTACTTC.